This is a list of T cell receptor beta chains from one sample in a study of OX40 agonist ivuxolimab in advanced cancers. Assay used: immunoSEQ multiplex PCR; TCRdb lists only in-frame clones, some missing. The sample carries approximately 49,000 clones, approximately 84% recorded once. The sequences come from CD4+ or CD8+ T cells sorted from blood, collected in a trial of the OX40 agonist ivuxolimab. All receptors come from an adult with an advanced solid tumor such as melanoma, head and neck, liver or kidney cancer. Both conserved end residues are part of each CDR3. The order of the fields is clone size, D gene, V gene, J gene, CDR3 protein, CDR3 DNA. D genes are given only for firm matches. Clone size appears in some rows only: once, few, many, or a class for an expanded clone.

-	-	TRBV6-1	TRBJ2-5	CASSRGAETRETQYF	TGTGCCAGCTCCCGGGGGGCCGAAACTAGGGAGACCCAGTACTTC
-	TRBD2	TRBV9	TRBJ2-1	CASTRGETSGSNEQFF	TGTGCCAGCACCAGAGGCGAGACTAGCGGGAGCAATGAGCAGTTCTTC
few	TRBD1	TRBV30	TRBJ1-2	CAWSVGRGPRYGYTF	TGTGCCTGGAGTGTCGGCAGGGGGCCTCGGTATGGCTACACCTTC
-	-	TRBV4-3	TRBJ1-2	CASSQDGASNYGYTF	TGCGCCAGCAGCCAAGATGGGGCCTCTAACTATGGCTACACCTTC
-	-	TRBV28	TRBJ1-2	CASNTGWGGYTF	TGTGCCAGTAATACAGGGTGGGGTGGCTACACCTTC
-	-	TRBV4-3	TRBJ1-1	CASSQAGGLDSRNTEAFF	TGCGCCAGCAGCCAAGCCGGCGGTCTAGACAGCAGGAACACTGAAGCTTTCTTT
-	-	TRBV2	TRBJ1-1	CASSYQGMNTEAFF	TGTGCCAGCAGTTACCAGGGGATGAACACTGAAGCTTTCTTT
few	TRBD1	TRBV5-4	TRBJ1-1	CASSLRGLPANTEAFF	TGTGCCAGCAGCCTGAGGGGGCTCCCAGCGAACACTGAAGCTTTCTTT
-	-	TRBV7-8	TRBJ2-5	CASSLRLGGETQYF	TGTGCCAGCAGCTTGAGACTAGGGGGGGAGACCCAGTACTTC
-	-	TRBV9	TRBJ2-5	CASSGDIGTTDQETQYF	TGTGCCAGCAGCGGGGACATCGGGACAACCGACCAAGAGACCCAGTACTTC
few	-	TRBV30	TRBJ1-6	CAWSWRGSPLHF	TGTGCCTGGAGTTGGCGGGGTTCACCCCTCCACTTT
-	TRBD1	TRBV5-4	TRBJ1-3	CASSEPRDRGGGNTIYF	TGTGCCAGCAGCGAACCCCGGGACAGGGGAGGCGGAAACACCATATATTTT
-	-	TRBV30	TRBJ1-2	CAWTKGDYYGYTF	TGTGCCTGGACCAAGGGGGACTACTATGGCTACACCTTC
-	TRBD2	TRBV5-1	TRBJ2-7	CASSPLGSGTYEQYF	TGCGCCAGCAGCCCCCTCGGTAGCGGGACCTACGAGCAGTACTTC
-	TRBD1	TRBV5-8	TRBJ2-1	CASTLEDRANNEQFF	TGTGCCAGCACCTTAGAGGACAGGGCTAACAATGAGCAGTTCTTC
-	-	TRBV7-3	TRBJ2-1	CASSFDGDEQFF	TGTGCCAGCAGCTTCGATGGGGATGAGCAGTTCTTC
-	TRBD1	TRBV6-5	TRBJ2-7	CASSSSGTVRYEQYF	TGTGCCAGCAGTTCCTCCGGGACAGTTCGTTACGAGCAGTACTTC